These 3 T cell receptor beta chains share one sample of origin, sequenced in a study of kidney transplant recipient with SARS-CoV-2 infection. TCRdb reanalysed the reads using MiXCR and keeps one entry per CDR3 protein. The data show fewer than 250,000 distinct CDR3 sequences, under 30% seen once. The sequencing used a blood sample, collected at baseline and on day 111 from a kidney transplant recipient. These receptors were obtained from a male patient aged 25-45 years who had COVID-19 and was a kidney transplant recipient. Some T cells may be transferred from the graft donor.

This sequence joins TRBV12-3 or TRBV12-4 and TRBJ2-1; TRBD1 matches at 7 bases. The CDR3 loop spans 13 amino acids. With 2 bases clipped from V and 8 bases from J, the junction kept 3 bases outside the gene matches. Here the CDR3 reads CASSLSGGYEQFF. DNA of the CDR3: TGTGCCAGCAGTTTATCAGGGGGTTATGAGCAGTTCTTC.

In its sample, this clonotype was seen many times. The chain links TRBV12-3 or TRBV12-4 to TRBJ2-7; weak D call: TRBD2 (6 bases). V dropped 5 bases and J dropped 5 bases, with 13 bases sitting between them. This CDR3 has 13 amino acids. The CDR3 protein is CASSPSLAHEQYF. The CDR3 DNA is TGTGCCAGCAGTCCCTCCCTAGCGCACGAGCAGTACTTC.

This chain joins TRBV2 and TRBJ2-6, with D unresolved. V was cut by 5 bases and J by 2 bases, with 16 bases left in between. The CDR3 runs 17 residues. Germline V gene data show CDR1 as SNHLY and CDR2 as FYNNEI. Here the CDR3 reads CASSSPVKGPGANVLTF. In DNA form, the CDR3 reads TGTGCCAGCAGTTCTCCGGTTAAAGGGCCTGGGGCCAACGTCCTGACTTTC.